This T cell receptor beta chain appears in the sequencing data of a study of blood T cells in healthy people across ages. Findings and limits, study-wide: Both naive CD4+ cell counts and diversity were greater in long-lived donors than in aged donors. In the absence of known donor CMV status, changes in expanded clonotypes were possibly confounded.

The authors ran a second PCR of about 6 to 12 cycles using a sample-barcoded 5' primer and a J-beta primer mix. TCRdb recomputed calls from the 5' RACE reads with MiXCR, one row per CDR3 protein. The sample has about 680,000 distinct CDR3 sequences, about 52% seen once; the top ten hold under 35%. In germline, CDR1 is ENHRY, CDR2 SYGVKD. The CDR3 consists of 14 residues. After removal of 4 bases from V and 0 bases from J, the junction contained 2 bases not matched to a gene. The individuals who served as donors were healthy Caucasians living in Russia, aged roughly 6 to 95. Isolated PBMCs totaled at least 6.5 million in each sample. This clonotype was observed many times. The antigen remains undetermined.

Sequencing input: blood. The chain links TRBV10-3 to TRBJ2-5, with TRBD1 matching over 7 bases. The receptor comes from an older woman in good health. The CDR3 spells CAISVQGDQETQYF. The DNA of the CDR3 is TGTGCCATCAGTGTCCAGGGGGACCAAGAGACCCAGTACTTC.